Presented here are 21 T cell receptor beta chains from one specimen sequenced in a study of cytomegalovirus exposure and HLA in healthy donors. Amplification used 60 Vbeta primers and 13 Jbeta primers. Profiling relied on immunoSEQ multiplex PCR, and the TCRdb table lists in-frame clones only, not all of them. The sample gives around 180,000 clones, around 82% of which show up once; around 2.2% is in the top ten. The specimen was PBMCs. Receptors were obtained from a man in his fifties or sixties in good health and CMV-seronegative.

The chain has TRBV27 and TRBJ2-1; 13 nucleotides match TRBD2. Trimming at V came to 6 bases and at J to 6 bases, leaving 5 bases not matched to a gene. CDR1 is MNHEY and CDR2 is SMNVEV in the germline V gene (reference sequence). The CDR3 is 15 amino acids. CDR3 DNA: TGTGCCAGCAGCTCCGGGACTAGCGGGGCCAATGAGCAGTTCTTC. Translated: CASSSGTSGANEQFF.

The genes are TRBV2 and TRBJ2-1; TRBD1 matches at 9 bases. Germline CDR1 is SNHLY and CDR2 is FYNNEI. V shed 6 bases, J shed 1 base, and the junction held 1 base outside the gene matches. The CDR3 is made up of 14 amino acids. CDR3: CASRGTGSYNEQFF. The CDR3 DNA reads as TGTGCCAGCAGGGGGACAGGGTCCTACAATGAGCAGTTCTTC. Together with reference TRBV2 and TRBJ2-1, the CDR3 gives the full variable domain: EPEVTQTPSHQVTQMGQEVILRCVPISNHLYFYWYRQILGQKVEFLVSFYNNEISEKSEIFDDQFSVERPDGSNFTLKIRSTKLEDSAMYFCASRGTGSYNEQFFGPGTRLTVL.

In the case of this clone: The junction departs from germline at one end; a sequencing error may be responsible. The rearrangement links TRBV6-1 to TRBJ1-5; possibly TRBD1 for D (5 bases). CDR3 length: 13 residues. The germline V gene encodes CDR1 MNHNS and CDR2 SASEGT. CDR3 protein: CASSGTLNQPQNF. The CDR3 DNA sequence: TGTGCCAGCAGTGGGACACTTAATCAGCCCCAGAATTTT.

The rearrangement joins TRBV6-5 to TRBJ2-1; TRBD2 matches 9 bases. V was pared by 7 bases and J by 2 bases, with 6 bases of the junction left unmatched. Germline V gene sequence: CDR1 MNHEY, CDR2 SVGAGI. This CDR3 has 15 amino acids. CDR3 sequence reads: CASKIAGAAYNEQFF. The CDR3 nucleotides are TGTGCCAGCAAGATAGCGGGAGCAGCCTACAATGAGCAGTTCTTC.

The chain couples TRBV5-1 to TRBJ2-7; 8 positions match TRBD2. CDR3 size: 12 residues. Germline V lookup: CDR1 SGHRS, CDR2 YFSETQ. The J segment lost 1 base and the V segment lost 6 bases, leaving 0 bases of the junction unmatched. The CDR3 sequence: CASKRESYEQYF. The CDR3 region has the DNA TGCGCCAGCAAGCGGGAGTCCTACGAGCAGTACTTC.

V usage is TRBV12-5 and J usage is TRBJ2-5, with TRBD2 matching 12 bases. Germline CDR1 is LGHNT and CDR2 is FRNRAP. The CDR3 length is 18 residues. V gave up 2 bases and J gave up 3 bases; unmatched junction bases: 10. The CDR3 nucleotides read TGTGCTAGTGGTTTGATCTCTAGACTAGCGGGGGCTAAAGAGACCCAGTACTTC. It codes for CASGLISRLAGAKETQYF.

The J gene is TRBJ1-1, the V gene TRBV10-3; D gene ambiguous. Germline CDR1 reads ENHRY; CDR2 reads SYGVKD. V lost 10 bases to trimming and J lost 4 bases, with 13 bases between them. The CDR3 totals 12 residues. The CDR3 DNA reads TGTGCCACCCAGGAGGGCCGCACTGAAGCTTTCTTT. The encoded protein is CATQEGRTEAFF.

The table lists this clone with a few counts. This rearrangement joins TRBV6-5 to TRBJ2-7, with no clear D. The CDR3 is made up of 14 amino acids. V lost 0 bases and J lost 9, with 15 bases in between. From germline, CDR1 is MNHEY and CDR2 SVGAGI. CDR3 sequence reads: CASSYSTRLEAQYF. The CDR3 bases are TGTGCCAGCAGTTACTCCACGCGGCTAGAGGCGCAGTACTTC.

V usage is TRBV18 and J usage is TRBJ2-7, with TRBD2 matching 8 bases. The V gene end was trimmed by 2 bases and the J gene end by 5 bases; junction bases not matched to a gene: 8. The CDR3 length is 15 residues. Germline CDR1 KGHSH, CDR2 LQKENI. The DNA of the CDR3 is TGTGCCAGCTCACCAGGGACTAGTTCGATCAACGAGCAGTACTTC. It is translated as CASSPGTSSINEQYF.

The V call is TRBV18, the J call TRBJ2-1; 8 bases agree with TRBD2. CDR3 length equals 14 residues. Unmatched junction bases numbered 4, after V lost 3 bases and J lost 6 bases. Looked up from germline, CDR1 is KGHSH and CDR2 is LQKENI. This CDR3 is CASSPLSGSNEQFF. Written as DNA, the CDR3 is TGTGCCAGCTCACCCTTAAGCGGGAGCAATGAGCAGTTCTTC.

CDR3 bases: TGTGCCAGCAGCTTACGGTCAGGGACTGGAAACACCATATATTTT. Its translation is CASSLRSGTGNTIYF. The chain links TRBV7-2 to TRBJ1-3; a possible D gene is TRBD1 (5 bases). The length of the CDR3 is 15 residues. CDR1 and CDR2 from the germline V gene are SGHTA and FQGNSA. The V end lost 2 bases, the J end lost 2 bases, and 10 bases lay between the germline ends. The whole variable domain, remainder taken from reference TRBV7-2 and TRBJ1-3, is GAGVSQSPSNKVTEKGKDVELRCDPISGHTALYWYRQSLGQGLEFLIYFQGNSAPDKSGLPSDRFSAERTGGSVSTLTIQRTQQEDSAVYLCASSLRSGTGNTIYFGEGSWLTVV.

The J gene is TRBJ1-5, the V gene TRBV6-6; D call uncertain. V lost 6 bases and J lost 0, with 15 bases in between. Germline V gene sequence: CDR1 MNHNY, CDR2 SVGAGI (reference sequence). There are 16 residues in the CDR3. CDR3 amino acids: CASSPYFDSSNQPQHF. CDR3 DNA sequence: TGTGCCAGCAGCCCCTACTTCGACTCTAGCAATCAGCCCCAGCATTTT.

The V call is TRBV27, the J call TRBJ2-3, with a tentative D call TRBD2 (5 bases). The CDR3 extends over 15 amino acids. V lost 6 bases and J 5 bases, leaving 18 bases between the germline ends. Germline loops: CDR1 MNHEY, CDR2 SMNVEV (reference sequence). CDR3 bases: TGTGCCAGCAGCCTACCGGGCAGCGGATTAGATACGCAGTATTTT. The encoded protein is CASSLPGSGLDTQYF.

This clone was seen only a few times. The rearrangement links TRBV10-1 to TRBJ2-2; the match to TRBD1 covers 8 bases. This CDR3 spans 17 amino acids. Trimming cost V 4 bases and J 2 bases; bases outside gene matches: 9. Germline CDR1 WNHNN, CDR2 SYGVQD (reference sequence). CDR3 DNA: TGCGCCAGCAGTGTCGGACAGGGAAGGATAAACACCGGGGAGCTGTTTTTT. It codes for CASSVGQGRINTGELFF.

This clone is a singleton in its sample. This sequence joins TRBV5-4 and TRBJ2-5; D is perhaps TRBD2 (5 bases). V was pared by 3 bases and J by 2 bases, with 11 bases between. The germline CDR1 and CDR2 sequences are SGHNT and YYREEE (reference sequence). This CDR3 region has 14 residues. The CDR3, as DNA: TGTGCCAGCAGCTCCCGGGATACACAAGAGACCCAGTACTTC. It yields the protein CASSSRDTQETQYF.

V and J are TRBV10-2 and TRBJ1-5; D is unclear. This CDR3 contains 15 residues. The V gene lost 3 bases and the J gene lost 10 bases, with 19 bases spanning the gap. Germline lookup yields CDR1 WSHSY and CDR2 SAAADI. The DNA of the CDR3 is TGCGCCAGCAGTGACCCCGGCAGACAATCGACACCCCAGCATTTT. It encodes CASSDPGRQSTPQHF.

The chain is built from TRBV5-6 and TRBJ2-3; 8 bases agree with TRBD1. V lost 2 bases, J lost 0 bases, and 5 bases stayed unmatched. This CDR3 has 16 residues. Germline CDR1 is SGHDT and CDR2 is YYEEEE. The CDR3 DNA reads TGTGCCAGCAGCTTCCTGACAGGGGCGAGCACAGATACGCAGTATTTT. Residues: CASSFLTGASTDTQYF.

A few counts support this clone. The chain has TRBV11-2 and TRBJ1-2; D remains ambiguous. The CDR3 sequence is 15 residues long. Germline V gives CDR1 SGHAT, CDR2 FQNNGV. V was trimmed by 0 bases and J by 5 bases, leaving 13 bases between them. The CDR3 coding sequence is TGTGCCAGCAGCTTAGAGGAGGGATCTTCTTATGGCTACACCTTC. Translated: CASSLEEGSSYGYTF.

This chain joins TRBV6-1 and TRBJ1-2; D not resolved. CDR1 is MNHNS and CDR2 is SASEGT in the germline V gene. The CDR3 has 14 amino acids. V dropped 0 bases and J dropped 3 bases, with 8 bases sitting between them. CDR3 residues: CASSEAEGHYGYTF. The CDR3 nucleotides are TGTGCCAGCAGTGAAGCAGAGGGTCACTATGGCTACACCTTC.

The genes are TRBV5-5 and TRBJ1-2; TRBD1 matches 7 bases. Germline lookup yields CDR1 SGHKS and CDR2 YYEKEE (reference sequence). V trimming: 0 bases; J trimming: 8 bases; junction bases outside the gene matches: 4. The CDR3 is 13 residues long. CDR3 in DNA: TGTGCCAGCAGCTTGGACAGGGGCGACGGCTACACCTTC. Translated, it gives CASSLDRGDGYTF.

The chain is built from TRBV2 and TRBJ1-2, with 9 nucleotides matching TRBD1. J was trimmed by 2 bases and V by 2 bases; bases with no gene match: 6. Germline-derived CDR1 and CDR2 are SNHLY and FYNNEI. CDR3 length: 16 amino acids. CDR3 region: CASSESPTGGNYGYTF. In nucleotides, the CDR3 is TGTGCCAGCAGTGAAAGTCCCACAGGGGGCAACTATGGCTACACCTTC.